These 6 T cell receptor beta chains share one sample of origin, sequenced in a study of technical replicates of blood from a few donors. Some clones are missing from TCRdb's copy, which holds only in-frame ones; the method was immunoSEQ multiplex PCR. The repertoire holds 84,000 or so clones, with roughly 94% as singletons. The sample consisted of T cells isolated from PBMCs. These receptors were taken from a human donor in good health.

V and J are TRBV5-1 and TRBJ1-2; 7 bases map to TRBD1. With 0 bases clipped from V and 2 bases from J, the junction kept 1 base outside the gene matches. CDR1 is SGHRS, CDR2 YFSETQ, per germline. The CDR3 covers 14 residues. Written as DNA, the CDR3 is TGCGCCAGCAGCTTGGAGGGGGCGAACTATGGCTACACCTTC. Protein product: CASSLEGANYGYTF.

V and J are TRBV29-1 and TRBJ1-1; 9 nucleotides align to TRBD1. CDR3 size: 12 residues. Germline CDR1 is SQVTM and CDR2 is ANQGSEA. J lost 6 bases, V lost 7 bases, and 6 bases had no gene match. CDR3 DNA sequence: TGCAGCGCTGACAGGGGGAAGTCTGAAGCTTTCTTT. Protein product: CSADRGKSEAFF.

This clone was seen a single time. CDR3 DNA sequence: TGTGCCAGCAGCCACCTATCCGGGGGGGCTGATACGCAGTATTTT. It codes for CASSHLSGGADTQYF. This sequence joins TRBV14 and TRBJ2-3; TRBD2 agrees at 8 bases. Germline CDR1 is SGHDN and CDR2 is FVKESK. This CDR3 is built from 15 residues. V lost 3 bases, J lost 6 bases, and 8 bases stayed unmatched.

The V and J genes are TRBV15 and TRBJ1-1; a possible D gene is TRBD1 (5 bases). Trimming stripped 4 bases from V and 4 bases from J, with 13 bases between. The CDR3 is made up of 14 amino acids. CDR1 and CDR2 from the germline V gene are LNHNV and YYDKDF (reference sequence). The CDR3 DNA is TGTGCCACCAGCAAGGACACAAGATTCACTGAAGCTTTCTTT. This sequence encodes CATSKDTRFTEAFF.

CDR3 bases: TGTGCCAGCAGCTTCGACAGGGGAGGCGAGCAGTACTTC. It encodes CASSFDRGGEQYF. The rearrangement joins TRBV5-4 to TRBJ2-7, with 8 bases that match TRBD1. This CDR3 has 13 residues. V lost 2 bases, J lost 6 bases, and 4 bases stayed unmatched. The germline V gene has CDR1 SGHNT and CDR2 YYREEE (reference sequence).

The chain employs TRBV4-1 and TRBJ1-5; no clear D gene. CDR3 size: 12 residues. The V gene's germline CDR1 is MGHRA and CDR2 YSYEKL. Trimming left V 2 bases short and J 9 bases short, with 8 bases between. The CDR3 sequence: CASSQFEGPQHF. For the CDR3, the DNA is TGCGCCAGCAGCCAATTCGAGGGGCCCCAGCATTTT.